This TCR beta chain stems from a study of T-cell reconstitution after alpha-beta-depleted transplantation in children. Notes on the study in general: At one year after transplant, newly produced T cells mostly accounted for T-cell counts and diversity. Surviving recipient T cells and thymic progenitors accounted for the high day-60 TCRbeta diversity observed in some patients.

This CDR3 is 14 amino acids long. V shed 5 bases and J shed 2 bases, with 13 bases lying between them. The TCRbeta library was prepared with unique molecular identifiers. One entry per CDR3 protein, called by TCRdb with MiXCR from the PCR reads. The table records 700,000 to 850,000 distinct CDR3 sequences, roughly 15% of them present only once. This clonotype was detected only a few times. Antigen unknown. Sample: PBMCs, mostly from graft donor cells, taken 360 days after TCRalphabeta/CD19-depleted stem cell transplant. The chain is built from TRBV12-3 or TRBV12-4 and TRBJ2-7; D gene uncertain. The receptor was isolated from a male patient between 10 and 17 years old who had a stem cell transplant for acute lymphoblastic leukemia, so the T cells may come from the graft donor. CDR3 protein: CASSPGPSPYEQYF. The CDR3 DNA follows: TGTGCCAGCAGTCCTGGTCCGAGCCCCTACGAGCAGTACTTC.